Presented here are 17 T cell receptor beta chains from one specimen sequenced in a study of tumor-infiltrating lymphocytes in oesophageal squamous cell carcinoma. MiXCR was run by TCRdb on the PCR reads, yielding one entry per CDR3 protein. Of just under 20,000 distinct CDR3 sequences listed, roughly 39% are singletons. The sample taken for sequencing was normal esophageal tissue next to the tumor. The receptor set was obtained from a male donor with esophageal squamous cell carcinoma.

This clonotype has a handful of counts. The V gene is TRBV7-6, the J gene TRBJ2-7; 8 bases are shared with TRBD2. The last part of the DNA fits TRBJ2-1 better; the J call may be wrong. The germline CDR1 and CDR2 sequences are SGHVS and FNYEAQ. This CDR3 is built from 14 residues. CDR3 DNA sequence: TGTGCCAGCAGCTTTAGCGGGGAGTTCTATGAGCAGTTCTTC. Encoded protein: CASSFSGEFYEQFF.

CDR3 protein: CASATGKNEKLFF. The CDR3 DNA is TGTGCCAGCGCGACAGGGAAAAATGAAAAACTGTTTTTT. This chain uses TRBV7-4 with TRBJ1-4, with TRBD1 identical over 7 bases. The CDR3 is 13 amino acids. Germline lookup yields CDR1 SGHVT and CDR2 SQSDAQ. V shed 8 bases, J shed 5 bases, and the junction held 5 bases outside the gene matches.

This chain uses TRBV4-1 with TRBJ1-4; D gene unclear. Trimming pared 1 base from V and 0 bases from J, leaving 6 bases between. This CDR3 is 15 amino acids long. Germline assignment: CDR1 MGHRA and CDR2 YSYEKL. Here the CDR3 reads CASSQAITTNEKLFF. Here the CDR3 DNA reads TGCGCCAGCAGCCAAGCAATAACAACTAATGAAAAACTGTTTTTT.

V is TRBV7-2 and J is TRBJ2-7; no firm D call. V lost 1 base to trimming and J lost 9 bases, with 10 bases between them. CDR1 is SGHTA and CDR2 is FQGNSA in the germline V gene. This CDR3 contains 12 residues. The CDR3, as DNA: TGTGCCAGCAGCTTAGGAGGTATGGGGCAGTACTTC. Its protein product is CASSLGGMGQYF.

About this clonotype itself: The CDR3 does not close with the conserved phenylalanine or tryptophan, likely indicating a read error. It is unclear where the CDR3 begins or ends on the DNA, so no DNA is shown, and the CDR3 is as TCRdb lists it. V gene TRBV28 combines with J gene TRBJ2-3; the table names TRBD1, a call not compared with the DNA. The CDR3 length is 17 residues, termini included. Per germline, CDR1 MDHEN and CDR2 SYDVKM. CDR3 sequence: CASSLLGRLGYGYTFGP.

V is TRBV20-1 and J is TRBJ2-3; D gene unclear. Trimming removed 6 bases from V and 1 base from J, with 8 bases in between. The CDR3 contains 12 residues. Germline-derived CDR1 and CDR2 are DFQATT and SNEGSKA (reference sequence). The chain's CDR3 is CSAATGTDTQYF. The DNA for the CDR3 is TGCAGTGCAGCAACAGGCACAGATACGCAGTATTTT.

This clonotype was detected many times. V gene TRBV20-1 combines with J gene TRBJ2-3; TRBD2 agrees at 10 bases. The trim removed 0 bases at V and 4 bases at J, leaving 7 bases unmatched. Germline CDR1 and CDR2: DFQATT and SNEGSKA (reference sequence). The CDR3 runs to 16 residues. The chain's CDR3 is CSARDPTSGWADTQYF. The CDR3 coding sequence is TGCAGTGCTAGAGACCCGACTAGCGGGTGGGCAGATACGCAGTATTTT.

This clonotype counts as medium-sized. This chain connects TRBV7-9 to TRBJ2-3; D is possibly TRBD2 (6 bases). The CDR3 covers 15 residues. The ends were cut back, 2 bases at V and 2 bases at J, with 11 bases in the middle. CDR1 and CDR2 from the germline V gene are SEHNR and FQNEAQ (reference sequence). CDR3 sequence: CASSLWRGDTDTQYF. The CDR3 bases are TGTGCCAGCAGCTTATGGAGGGGAGACACAGATACGCAGTATTTT.

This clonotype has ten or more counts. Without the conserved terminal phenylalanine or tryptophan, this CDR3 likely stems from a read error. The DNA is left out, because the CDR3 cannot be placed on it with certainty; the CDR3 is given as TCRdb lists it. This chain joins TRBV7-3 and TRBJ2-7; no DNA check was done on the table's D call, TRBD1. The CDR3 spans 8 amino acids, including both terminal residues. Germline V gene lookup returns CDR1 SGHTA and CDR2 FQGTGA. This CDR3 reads CASSLMTG.

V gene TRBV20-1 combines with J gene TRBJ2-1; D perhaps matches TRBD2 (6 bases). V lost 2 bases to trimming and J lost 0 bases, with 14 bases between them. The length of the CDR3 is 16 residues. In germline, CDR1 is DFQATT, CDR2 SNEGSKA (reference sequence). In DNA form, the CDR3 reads TGCAGTGCTAGACCCCTTAGCGGTAGCTCCTACAATGAGCAGTTCTTC. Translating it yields CSARPLSGSSYNEQFF.

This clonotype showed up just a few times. The CDR3 sequence is CASSLYLGKGGELFF. The CDR3 DNA is TGTGCCAGCAGCCTGTACCTGGGAAAGGGCGGGGAGCTGTTTTTT. This chain connects TRBV7-8 to TRBJ2-2; D not certain. CDR3 length equals 15 residues. Germline V lookup: CDR1 SGHVS, CDR2 FQNEAQ. Trimming removed 5 bases at V and 7 bases at J, with 17 bases between.

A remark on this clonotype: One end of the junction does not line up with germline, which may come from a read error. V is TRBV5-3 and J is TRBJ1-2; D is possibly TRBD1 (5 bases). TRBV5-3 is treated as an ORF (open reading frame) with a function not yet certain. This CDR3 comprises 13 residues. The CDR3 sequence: CASSFLTGYGYTF. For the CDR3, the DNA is TGCGCCAGCAGCTTCCTCACAGGATATGGCTACACCTTC.

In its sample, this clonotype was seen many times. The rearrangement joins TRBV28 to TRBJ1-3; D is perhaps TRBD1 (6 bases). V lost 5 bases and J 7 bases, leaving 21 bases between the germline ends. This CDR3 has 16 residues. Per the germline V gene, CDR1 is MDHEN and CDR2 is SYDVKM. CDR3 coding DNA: TGTGCCAGCAGTCACCGCCAGGGGATTCGGTTTAACACCATATATTTT. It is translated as CASSHRQGIRFNTIYF.

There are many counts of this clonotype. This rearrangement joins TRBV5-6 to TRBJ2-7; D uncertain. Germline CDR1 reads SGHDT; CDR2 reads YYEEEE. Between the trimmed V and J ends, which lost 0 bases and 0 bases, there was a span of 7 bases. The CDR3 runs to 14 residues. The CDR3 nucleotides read TGTGCCAGCAGCTTGGATCTCTTCTCCTACGAGCAGTACTTC. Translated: CASSLDLFSYEQYF. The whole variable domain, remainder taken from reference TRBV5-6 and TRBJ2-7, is DAGVTQSPTHLIKTRGQQVTLRCSPKSGHDTVSWYQQALGQGPQFIFQYYEEEERQRGNFPDRFSGHQFPNYSSELNVNALLLGDSALYLCASSLDLFSYEQYFGPGTRLTVT.

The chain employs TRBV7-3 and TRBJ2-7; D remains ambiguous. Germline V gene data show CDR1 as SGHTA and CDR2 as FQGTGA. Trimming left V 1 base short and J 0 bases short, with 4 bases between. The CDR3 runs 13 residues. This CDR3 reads CASSLKDSYEQYF. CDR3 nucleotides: TGTGCCAGCAGCTTAAAGGACTCCTACGAGCAGTACTTC.

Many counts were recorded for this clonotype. The CDR3 region is CASTGLVGGGELFF. The CDR3 DNA reads TGTGCCAGCACCGGGCTGGTCGGGGGCGGGGAGCTGTTTTTT. V gene TRBV6-1 combines with J gene TRBJ2-2, with a weak D call TRBD2 (6 bases). The ends were cut back, 7 bases at V and 7 bases at J, with 16 bases in the middle. Germline loops: CDR1 MNHNS, CDR2 SASEGT. The length of the CDR3 is 14 residues.

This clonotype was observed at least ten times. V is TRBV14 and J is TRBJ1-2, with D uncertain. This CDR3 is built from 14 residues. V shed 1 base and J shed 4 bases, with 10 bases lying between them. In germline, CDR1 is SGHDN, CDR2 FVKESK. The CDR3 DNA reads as TGTGCCAGCAGCCAAGCTGGGTGGGCCTATGGCTACACCTTC. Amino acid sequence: CASSQAGWAYGYTF.